A selection of T cell receptor beta chains follows, all from one sample in a study of blood T cell repertoires in COVID-19. Only in-frame clones appear in the TCRdb table, and some are missing; sequencing was by immunoSEQ multiplex PCR. There are about 480,000 clones in the sample; more than 85% occur only once, and 4% to 4.5% lies in the top ten. The sequenced sample was peripheral blood. These receptors originate from a woman aged 25 to 39 with acute or convalescent COVID-19. CDR3s include the opening cysteine and the closing phenylalanine or tryptophan. A D gene is named only where the DNA matches it firmly. Some rows have no size entry. The others give once, few or many, or a class for an expanded clone.

j_call d_call v_call clone_size cdr3_aa cdr3_nt
TRBJ1-5 TRBD1 TRBV6-1 once CASSERTGEGVSNQPQHF TGTGCCAGCAGTGAACGGACAGGGGAAGGAGTAAGCAATCAGCCCCAGCATTTT
TRBJ1-3 . TRBV9 . CASSVASGTLSGNTIYF TGTGCCAGCAGCGTAGCATCAGGGACTCTCTCTGGAAACACCATATATTTT
TRBJ2-2 . TRBV4-1 . CASSQLPGQYTGELFF TGCGCCAGCAGCCAACTTCCGGGACAATACACCGGGGAGCTGTTTTTT
TRBJ1-6 . TRBV3-1/TRBV3-2 few CASSQSSGSPLHF TGTGCCAGCAGCCAATCCTCCGGTTCACCCCTCCACTTT
TRBJ1-2 TRBD1 TRBV6-5 . CASRTGTDSGRGYTF TGTGCCAGCAGAACCGGGACAGATTCAGGGCGGGGCTACACCTTC
TRBJ2-3 TRBD2 TRBV19 . CASSTGTSGADTQYF TGTGCCAGTAGTACCGGGACTAGCGGTGCCGATACGCAGTATTTT
TRBJ2-5 TRBD2 TRBV6-5 . CASSRGGVQETQYF TGTGCCAGCAGTCGGGGGGGGGTCCAAGAGACCCAGTACTTC
TRBJ2-3 . TRBV27 . CASSYKRGTDTQYF TGTGCCAGCAGTTATAAGAGGGGGACAGATACGCAGTATTTT
TRBJ2-2 . TRBV24-1 . CATSEAATTGELFF TGTGCCACCAGTGAAGCGGCCACTACCGGGGAGCTGTTTTTT
TRBJ2-3 TRBD1 TRBV28 few CASSSQLGQGRTDTQYF TGTGCCAGCAGTTCTCAACTGGGACAGGGGAGGACAGATACGCAGTATTTT
TRBJ2-2 . TRBV7-3 . CASSLEAGTGELFF TGTGCCAGCAGCTTAGAGGCGGGAACCGGGGAGCTGTTTTTT
TRBJ2-1 . TRBV24-1 . CATSGLIVGEQFF TGTGCCACCAGTGGACTCATAGTGGGTGAGCAGTTCTTC
TRBJ2-7 TRBD2 TRBV9 . CASSVGSSGEQYF TGTGCCAGCAGCGTAGGATCTAGCGGCGAGCAGTACTTC
TRBJ2-7 TRBD2 TRBV12-5 . CASGISGGAPYEQYF TGTGCTAGTGGCATTAGCGGGGGGGCTCCCTACGAGCAGTACTTC
TRBJ1-6 . TRBV28 few CASRYGTRGSPLHF TGTGCCAGCAGGTATGGGACACGGGGTTCACCCCTCCACTTT
TRBJ2-2 . TRBV7-3 . CASSLGQVGTGELFF TGTGCCAGCAGCTTAGGGCAGGTTGGAACCGGGGAGCTGTTTTTT
TRBJ2-3 . TRBV4-2 . CASSQDSGQSTDTQYF TGTGCCAGCAGCCAAGATAGCGGACAAAGCACAGATACGCAGTATTTT
TRBJ2-5 TRBD2 TRBV5-6 . CASSLIGGGFQETQYF TGTGCCAGCAGCTTGATTGGCGGGGGGTTCCAAGAGACCCAGTACTTC
TRBJ2-2 . TRBV9 once CASSVGAGENTGELFF TGTGCCAGCAGCGTAGGGGCAGGGGAGAACACCGGGGAGCTGTTTTTT
TRBJ1-1 . TRBV19 few CASTLGGAGEAFF TGTGCCAGTACCCTAGGGGGAGCGGGGGAAGCTTTCTTT
TRBJ1-6 . TRBV30 . CAWSPTGSNSPLHF TGTGCCTGGAGCCCGACAGGTTCTAATTCACCCCTCCACTTT
TRBJ2-1 TRBD1 TRBV12-3/TRBV12-4 . CASNRGAANEQFF TGTGCCAGCAACAGGGGGGCAGCCAATGAGCAGTTCTTC
TRBJ1-5 TRBD1 TRBV28 . CASSRQGRFHQPQHF TGTGCCAGCAGTCGACAGGGGAGGTTCCATCAGCCCCAGCATTTT
TRBJ1-6 . TRBV2 . CASIPREGSPLHF TGTGCCAGCATACCCAGGGAAGGATCACCCCTCCACTTT
TRBJ2-2 TRBD1 TRBV19 . CASTPGQGNTGELFF TGTGCCAGTACCCCGGGACAGGGAAACACCGGGGAGCTGTTTTTT
TRBJ1-5 TRBD1 TRBV24-1 . CATRADRARIQPQHF TGTGCCACCAGAGCGGACAGGGCCCGTATCCAGCCCCAGCATTTT
TRBJ2-1 TRBD1 TRBV20-1 . CSASGQGARNEQFF TGCAGTGCTAGTGGGCAGGGGGCGCGCAATGAGCAGTTCTTC
TRBJ1-1 TRBD1 TRBV6-5 . CASRSQGIRAEAFF TGTGCCAGCAGGTCACAGGGGATCAGGGCTGAAGCTTTCTTT
TRBJ2-2 . TRBV18 . CASSPYVLRQDTGELFF TGTGCCAGCTCACCTTACGTTCTACGACAAGACACCGGGGAGCTGTTTTTT
TRBJ2-2 TRBD1 TRBV6-1 . CASSELQGAGELFF TGTGCCAGCAGTGAATTGCAGGGGGCCGGGGAGCTGTTTTTT
TRBJ2-7 TRBD2 TRBV3-1/TRBV3-2 . CASSQVLAGPYEQYF TGTGCCAGCAGCCAAGTCCTAGCGGGGCCCTACGAGCAGTACTTC
TRBJ2-1 . TRBV5-1 . CASNEVRDGNEQFF TGCGCCAGCAACGAGGTCAGGGATGGAAATGAGCAGTTCTTC
TRBJ1-1 . TRBV9 . CASSPNGGATEAFF TGTGCCAGCAGCCCCAACGGGGGGGCAACTGAAGCTTTCTTT
TRBJ1-6 TRBD1 TRBV6-5 . CASSYSTGDALSPLHF TGTGCCAGCAGTTACTCGACAGGGGACGCTCTTTCACCCCTCCACTTT